The 11 T cell receptor beta chains in this list originate from one sample, sequenced in a study of spatial heterogeneity in lung cancer. This sample's time point: sample taken at primary tumor resection. Whole RNA was taken from tumor, nontumor lung or frozen PBMC; it was then sequenced unsorted. TCRdb reanalysed the 5' RACE reads using MiXCR and keeps one entry per CDR3 protein. The sample yields tens of thousands of distinct CDR3 sequences, roughly 13% seen once. The sequencing used PBMCs, collected at surgery. These receptors were collected from a male donor with early-stage non-small cell lung cancer.

The V and J genes are TRBV7-2 and TRBJ2-7; unclear D gene. The V end lost 5 bases, the J end lost 1 base, and 18 bases lay between the germline ends. The CDR3 covers 16 residues. Per germline, CDR1 SGHTA and CDR2 FQGNSA. The CDR3 here is CASSLNYGRLSYEQYF. The CDR3 DNA reads TGTGCCAGCAGCCTAAATTACGGGCGGTTGTCCTACGAGCAGTACTTC.

The chain uses TRBV10-3 and TRBJ1-1; a possible D gene is TRBD1 (6 bases). The CDR3 is made up of 19 amino acids. The germline CDR1 and CDR2 sequences are ENHRY and SYGVKD. Trimming took off 2 bases at V and 0 bases at J, with 22 bases between the two ends. The chain's CDR3 is CAISEPLLTGLGMNTEAFF. The CDR3 DNA is TGTGCCATCAGTGAGCCACTCCTAACAGGGCTAGGCATGAACACTGAAGCTTTCTTT.

This clonotype was detected only once. This chain connects TRBV5-1 to TRBJ1-3; D uncertain. V was clipped by 0 bases and J by 4 bases, with 8 bases between them. The CDR3 runs to 14 residues. Germline V gene sequence: CDR1 SGHRS, CDR2 YFSETQ. CDR3 DNA sequence: TGCGCCAGCAGCTTGGGATCTATGGGAAACACCATATATTTT. It yields the protein CASSLGSMGNTIYF. Based on the CDR3 plus reference TRBV5-1 and TRBJ1-3, the full variable domain is KAGVTQTPRYLIKTRGQQVTLSCSPISGHRSVSWYQQTPGQGLQFLFEYFSETQRNKGNFPGRFSGRQFSNSRSEMNVSTLELGDSALYLCASSLGSMGNTIYFGEGSWLTVV.

This clonotype showed up just a few times. The chain joins TRBV20-1 to TRBJ2-7; 7 nucleotides agree with TRBD2. J was trimmed by 3 bases and V by 3 bases; bases with no gene match: 5. There are 13 residues in the CDR3. Per germline, CDR1 DFQATT and CDR2 SNEGSKA (reference sequence). CDR3 amino acids: CSASTSEDYEQYF. In DNA form, the CDR3 reads TGCAGTGCTAGTACTAGCGAGGACTACGAGCAGTACTTC.

This clonotype was seen more than once but under ten times. The chain has TRBV18 and TRBJ1-1, with D hard to call. The germline V and J ends were trimmed by 9 bases and 1 base, with 6 bases remaining between them. The CDR3 runs to 11 residues. Germline V lookup: CDR1 KGHSH, CDR2 LQKENI. The CDR3 DNA reads TGTGCCAGGCGAGCGAACACTGAAGCTTTCTTT. Translating it yields CARRANTEAFF.

The genes are TRBV28 and TRBJ2-1; maybe TRBD2 (6 bases). Trimming pared 6 bases from V and 5 bases from J, leaving 20 bases between. The CDR3 has 16 residues. Looked up from germline, CDR1 is MDHEN and CDR2 is SYDVKM. DNA of the CDR3: TGTGCCAGCAGAGAGAACGGGGGAGTAAGGGACAATGAGCAGTTCTTC. This translates into CASRENGGVRDNEQFF. The complete variable domain, with remaining parts taken from reference TRBV28 and TRBJ2-1, reads DVKVTQSSRYLVKRTGEKVFLECVQDMDHENMFWYRQDPGLGLRLIYFSYDVKMKEKGDIPEGYSVSREKKERFSLILESASTNQTSMYLCASRENGGVRDNEQFFGPGTRLTVL.

This chain connects TRBV7-9 to TRBJ1-1, with a weak D call TRBD1 (5 bases). The V end lost 3 bases, the J end lost 5 bases, and 16 bases lay between the germline ends. The CDR3 consists of 15 residues. Germline V gene data show CDR1 as SEHNR and CDR2 as FQNEAQ (reference sequence). The CDR3 DNA reads as TGTGCCAGCAGCTTTTCCGCAGGGCGAATAACTGAAGCTTTCTTT. It codes for CASSFSAGRITEAFF.

In its sample, this clonotype was seen a few times. CDR3 DNA: TGTGCCAGCAGGAAAATCCGACCGGAGGGGGCAGATACGCAGTATTTT. This gives the protein CASRKIRPEGADTQYF. The chain has TRBV6-5 and TRBJ2-3, with D perhaps matching TRBD1 or TRBD2 (6 bases each). From germline, CDR1 is MNHEY and CDR2 SVGAGI. V was cut by 6 bases and J by 4 bases, with 20 bases left in between. The length of the CDR3 is 16 residues.

V is TRBV20-1 and J is TRBJ2-3, with D possibly TRBD2 on 5 matching bases. Germline V CDR1 and CDR2: DFQATT, SNEGSKA (reference sequence). The V gene lost 0 bases and the J gene lost 8 bases, with 15 bases spanning the gap. This CDR3 has 14 amino acids. The CDR3 region has the DNA TGCAGTGCTAGAGATCCGGGAACTGATGGTACGCAGTATTTT. It codes for CSARDPGTDGTQYF.

This rearrangement joins TRBV10-3 to TRBJ2-3; the match to TRBD1 covers 7 bases. CDR1 ENHRY and CDR2 SYGVKD come from the germline V gene. The CDR3 covers 13 residues. V trimming: 5 bases; J trimming: 5 bases; junction bases outside the gene matches: 4. The CDR3 loop is CAISLTGEDTQYF. The CDR3 nucleotides are TGTGCCATCAGTCTTACAGGGGAAGATACGCAGTATTTT.

A remark on this clonotype: The junction departs from the called germline gene at one end, perhaps through a read error. The chain recombines TRBV7-2 with TRBJ2-1; 7 nucleotides align to TRBD2. From germline, CDR1 is SGHTA and CDR2 FQGNSA. The CDR3 has 14 residues. CDR3 nucleotide sequence: TGTCCCAGCAGCTCCCTAGCGGCTAACAATGAGCAGTTCTTC. Its translation: CPSSSLAANNEQFF.